This T cell receptor beta chain was sequenced during a study of metastatic and nonmetastatic thyroid tumors. The study, taken as a whole, reports: It was reportedly found that TCR beta diversity was significantly higher in malignant thyroid tumors than in benign nodules, a difference seen in both blood and tumor samples.

Of note for this clone: Its target is unknown.

Through MiXCR, TCRdb re-clonotyped the PCR reads. Of about 15,000 clones in the sample, 25% were seen once. Before thyroid surgery, none of the patients had received any treatment. Trimming at V came to 6 bases and at J to 7 bases, leaving 6 bases not matched to a gene. Germline V lookup: CDR1 SGHAT, CDR2 FQNNGV. The CDR3 is 14 residues long. The clonotype comes from a female donor with papillary thyroid cancer or a benign thyroid nodule (not recorded which). Some clones in this sample may be carry-over from other donors' samples. The rearrangement joins TRBV11-2 to TRBJ1-4; 9 nucleotides align to TRBD1. Sequenced input: adjacent normal tissue. CDR3 bases: TGTGCCAGCAGTTGGGGACAGGGCATTGAAAAACTGTTTTTT. Translating it yields CASSWGQGIEKLFF.